This T cell receptor beta chain derives from a study of blood T cell repertoires in COVID-19. The overall study: The samples span acute and convalescent COVID-19 from the United States, Italy and Spain. PBMCs, B-cell-depleted T cells, or T cells provided the cDNA or gDNA that made up the material.

This clone showed up just once. The CDR3 covers 15 residues. V was pared by 0 bases and J by 3 bases, with 4 bases of the junction left unmatched. Germline V gene lookup returns CDR1 MDHEN and CDR2 SYDVKM. Original processing notes: Reference gene primer amplification in the assay estimated nucleated cell counts. This table comes from immunoSEQ multiplex PCR, and its TCRdb copy is limited to in-frame clones, with some not included. D and trimming come from the DNA, and the V and J calls and clone size come from that table. The sample has about 340,000 clones, around 83% seen once. The chain has TRBV28 and TRBJ1-2; the match to TRBD1 covers 7 bases. This TCR was sampled from a man aged 30 to 45 with active or convalescent COVID-19. Sequenced material: peripheral blood. The CDR3: CASSLWDRNYYGYTF. For the CDR3, the DNA is TGTGCCAGCAGTTTATGGGACAGGAACTACTATGGCTACACCTTC.